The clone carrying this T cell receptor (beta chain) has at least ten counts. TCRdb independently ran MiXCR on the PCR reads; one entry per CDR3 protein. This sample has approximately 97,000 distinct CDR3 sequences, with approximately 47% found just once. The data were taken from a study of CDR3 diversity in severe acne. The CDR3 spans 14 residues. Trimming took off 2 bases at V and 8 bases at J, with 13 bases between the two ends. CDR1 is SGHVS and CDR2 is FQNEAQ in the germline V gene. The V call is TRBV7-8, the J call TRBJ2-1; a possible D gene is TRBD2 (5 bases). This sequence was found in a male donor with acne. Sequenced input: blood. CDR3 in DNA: TGTGCCAGCAGCTTACTCACTAGAACCCATGAGCAGTTCTTC. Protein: CASSLLTRTHEQFF. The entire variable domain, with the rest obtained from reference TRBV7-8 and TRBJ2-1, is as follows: GAGVSQSPRYKVAKRGQDVALRCDPISGHVSLFWYQQALGQGPEFLTYFQNEAQLDKSGLPSDRFFAERPEGSVSTLKIQRTQQEDSAVYLCASSLLTRTHEQFFGPGTRLTVL.